The T cell receptor (beta chain) described here comes from a study of CD8 T cells in ankylosing spondylitis. Overall study findings and caveats: Ankylosing spondylitis blood appeared to be characterized by a TCR beta motif of eight highly homologous variants. Reported data indicate significant enrichment of disease-linked clones within matched ankylosing spondylitis synovial fluid. As for the disease-linked clones, they showed a CD8+ phenotype and occurred at relatively low frequencies in peripheral blood.

A remark on this clonotype: Its antigen is unknown.

V lost 2 bases to trimming and J lost 2 bases, with 12 bases between them. CDR1 and CDR2 from the germline V gene are GTSNPN and SVGIG (reference sequence). The CDR3 has 14 amino acids. Quantitative 5'-RACE with molecular barcodes was used to make the TCR beta libraries. TCRdb used MiXCR to reprocess the 5' RACE reads, holding one entry per CDR3 protein. The sample consists of a few hundred thousand distinct CDR3 sequences, 18% of them appearing once. The origin of this receptor is a male donor with ankylosing spondylitis or in good health (not recorded which). The specimen sequenced was blood, either unsorted or a sorted T cell fraction (not recorded which). The chain is built from TRBV30 and TRBJ2-5, with D perhaps being TRBD1 or TRBD2 (5 bases each). The CDR3 coding sequence is TGTGCCTGGAGTTCCGGGACGACTCAAGAGACCCAGTACTTC. This sequence encodes CAWSSGTTQETQYF.